This T cell receptor beta chain is from a study of blood T cell repertoires in COVID-19. Per the authors' pipeline: Reference gene primers were amplified, and this amplification served to estimate nucleated cell counts. The method was immunoSEQ multiplex PCR; TCRdb's version includes in-frame clones alone and lacks a portion of them. Clonal size and the V and J genes are those of that table, whereas D and trimming came from the DNA. The table shows under 250,000 clones, with about four fifths occurring only once. V gave up 0 bases and J gave up 4 bases, with 11 bases separating them. Germline V lookup: CDR1 GTSNPN, CDR2 SVGIG (reference sequence). This CDR3 is 14 amino acids long.

The V call is TRBV30, the J call TRBJ2-3; weak D call: TRBD2 (5 bases). This TCR derives from a woman in her forties or fifties with acute or convalescent COVID-19. Sample: peripheral blood. CDR3 residues: CAWSVAARPDTQYF. The CDR3 region has the DNA TGTGCCTGGAGTGTAGCGGCCCGACCAGATACGCAGTATTTT.